The present T cell receptor beta chain was sequenced within a study of glioma-infiltrating T cells (dated by TCRdb to about 2016). A note on the overall study: The study sequenced TCR alpha- and beta-chain repertoires from glioma tissue, from non-neoplastic brain tissue and from matched peripheral blood mononuclear cells. To gauge divergence between tissue and blood T-cell populations, every tissue-infiltrating repertoire was compared against the peripheral blood repertoire from the same patient. The paired cohort comprised three low-grade glioma patients, about eight primary glioblastoma patients and three non-glioma patients contributing non-neoplastic brain tissue. Results and caveats for the whole study, not just this receptor: Only a very small number of CDR3 sequences turned up in both tissue and blood, a result put down to high CDR3 diversity combined with limited sampling. The group comparisons were based on small numbers of patients: three non-neoplastic, three low-grade glioma and roughly eight glioblastoma patients. VJ-independent divergence between tissue and blood was below expectation in non-neoplastic patients but above expectation in all gliomas, especially low-grade gliomas.

In its sample, this clonotype was seen many times. The clone's antigen remains unknown. Per-base quality was not reported, and no clone a single base away is much larger than it. The iRepertoire nested amplicon-rescue multiplex PCR (arm-PCR) platform was used to amplify TCR alpha and beta CDR3 regions from RNA. The input for one-step reverse transcription and amplification was roughly 85-400 ng of tissue mRNA or PBMC total RNA. After bead purification, a secondary multiplex PCR added Illumina adapters, and libraries were gel-purified between 200 and 400 bp. Libraries carried internal 6-nucleotide barcodes used for demultiplexing. Sequencing of libraries was performed on an Illumina MiSeq with 2x220 or 2x250 nucleotide paired-end reads. The authors' pipeline ran thus. Paired reads were merged using FLASH 1.2.11 and aligned with BWA-MEM to the GRCh37 human genome, and TRA and TRB reads were then extracted. An IMGT-derived reference of cassette sequences and CDR3 motifs, with pseudogenes included, was used for V and J assignment. Reads were translated in three frames, and productive CDR3s were defined by a C…FGXG motif without stop codons. Clonotypes were defined as unique combinations of V-J cassette pair and CDR3 amino acid sequence. Reads were filtered by Hamming distance, thresholded by each sample's sequence error rate in mapped regions. TCRdb took the public reads, trimmed them with fastp at Q25, ran MiXCR for clone calling and kept in-frame beta chains. Identical CDR3 protein sequences are pooled into one entry, listed with their most common genes and DNA. These V and J calls derive from TCRdb rather than the authors' analysis. The sample table shows 100,000 to 150,000 distinct CDR3 sequences, and 20% to 25% are seen once. 12% to 15% of the sample belongs to the ten largest clones.

The CDR3 numbers 13 residues from cysteine through phenylalanine. Of all the DNA, just the CDR3 is kept, 39 bases in frame from base 1. As encoded in the germline V gene (reference sequence), CDR1 is SEHNR while CDR2 is FQNEAQ. V is shortened by 8 bases, J by 0 bases, and the region joining them spans 10 bases. The specimen was glioma tissue, nonneoplastic brain tissue, or PBMCs (not recorded which). The sequence derives from a human donor with low-grade glioma or glioblastoma, undergoing nonglioma brain surgery, or in good health (not recorded which). Rearrangement joined TRBV7-9 to TRBJ2-5; the D gene is unclear. The DNA is as follows: TGTGCCAGCCGAGGACGGGACCAAGAGACCCAGTACTTC. Protein translation: CASRGRDQETQYF.